This TCR beta chain was obtained from a study of blood T cell repertoires in COVID-19 (dated by TCRdb to 2020 to 2022). Notes on the research overall: Recovered participants in ImmuneRACE Cohort 3 were defined as having two consecutive negative NP/OP PCR tests, clearance from a healthcare professional, or resolution of symptoms. Samples were obtained from the ongoing ImmuneRACE study (first 160 participants) and from 1,200 or so subjects provided by 6 global collaborators. Collaborator samples came from the United States, Italy and Spain and covered acute and convalescent phases of COVID-19. Sample metadata almost always included a de-identified subject ID, COVID-19 status, age in years and sex. Deeply sampled blood TCRbeta repertoires from subjects exposed to, actively infected with, or recovered from COVID-19 were included in the dataset. A freely available public database, intended as a resource for researchers studying the immune response to SARS-CoV-2, is where the repertoires were released. Where available, HLA class I and class II types were taken from metadata supplied by the sample provider and were not determined by assay-based typing. The material from the prospective study consisted of cDNA or gDNA derived from T cells, B-cell-depleted T cells, or PBMCs. The paper as a whole reports these results and caveats: Clinical and demographic metadata were provided uncurated, with the amount varying by source and participant.

CDR3 length: 14 amino acids, cysteine to phenylalanine. Only CDR3 DNA remains: 42 bases, in frame from the first base. The immunoSEQ Assay, a bias-controlled multiplex PCR, was used to amplify TCRbeta CDR3 regions from genomic DNA. Turning to the authors' computational methods: The number of nucleated cells in each sample was estimated by amplification of reference gene primers within the assay. Sequence reads were collapsed and filtered to measure the absolute abundance of every unique TCRbeta CDR3 rearrangement. For each sample, productive Simpson clonality was calculated as the square root of Simpson's diversity index across productive rearrangements. TCRdb took this table from immuneACCESS and kept in-frame rearrangements with V and J called. Such tables lack part of the clones; where checked against another copy, unresolved V genes explain under half of the gap, and the rest is unexplained. V, J and clone size are those of that table, while D and trimming were read from the DNA. This sample has approximately 360,000 clones in its table, and more than 75% of those were observed once. Of the sample, roughly 2% falls within the top ten clones.

This clone was seen only once. Its recognized antigen is unknown. Nothing much larger sits one base from this clone, and base qualities are not available. Participants in the prospective study were aged about 18 to 95 years, lived in some 24 United States geographic areas, and enrolled through a virtual design. In the prospective study, participants were assigned to cohorts based on the clinical history participants reported in a screening survey and a study questionnaire. In the prospective study, whole blood, serum and a nasopharyngeal or oropharyngeal swab were collected from each participant by mobile phlebotomists. Prospective study participants could optionally give additional blood draws and questionnaires over an approximately two-month period. Before DNA extraction, prospective study blood samples were shipped either frozen or at room temperature.

Here the chain combines TRBV21-1 and TRBJ1-5. TRBV21-1 is marked as a pseudogene. This receptor was obtained from a man aged 40-49 years in a cohort exposed to, infected with or recovered from COVID-19 (not recorded which). The sequenced sample consisted of PBMCs or T cells enriched from blood (not recorded which). The DNA sequence follows: TGTGCCAGCAGAGGGGCAAATCGGGGGCAGCCCCAGCATTTT. Translated, it gives CASRGANRGQPQHF.